The 30 T cell receptor beta chains given below trace back to one sample, sequenced in a study of T-cell reconstitution after alpha-beta-depleted transplantation in children. Unique molecular identifiers were used to barcode this TCRbeta library. TCRdb re-called the PCR reads with MiXCR, one entry per CDR3 protein. The repertoire holds about a million distinct CDR3 sequences, with about 31% as singletons. This sample comprised PBMCs, mostly from graft donor cells, obtained 360 days after TCRalphabeta/CD19-depleted stem cell transplant. Source of these receptors: a boy under three years old who had a stem cell transplant for SCID, so the T cells may come from the graft donor.

With regard to this clonotype: Since a much larger clone is just one base distant, this may be a read error. The chain carries TRBV11-1 and TRBJ2-3; D uncertain. The CDR3 covers 12 residues. V was clipped by 3 bases and J by 3 bases, with 4 bases between them. Germline lookup yields CDR1 SGHAT and CDR2 FQDESV (reference sequence). The CDR3 sequence: CASSFQTDTQYF. CDR3 bases: TGTGCCAGCAGCTTCCAGACAGATACGCAGTATTTT.

This clonotype appeared many times. The V call is TRBV9, the J call TRBJ2-5; TRBD2 matches 8 bases. This CDR3 spans 13 amino acids. V was pared by 1 base and J by 4 bases, with 0 bases of the junction left unmatched. In germline, CDR1 is SGDLS, CDR2 YYNGEE. CDR3: CASSVSGGETQYF. DNA of the CDR3: TGTGCCAGCAGCGTAAGCGGGGGAGAGACCCAGTACTTC.

The chain joins TRBV20-1 to TRBJ2-2; 10 positions match TRBD1. The length of the CDR3 is 13 residues. Germline V lookup: CDR1 DFQATT, CDR2 SNEGSKA (reference sequence). The DNA for the CDR3 is TGCAGCGCCTATGACAGGGGGCCCGGGGAGCTGTTTTTT. Protein product: CSAYDRGPGELFF.

V and J are TRBV4-2 and TRBJ1-2; D uncertain. The V gene lost 0 bases and the J gene lost 5 bases, with 10 bases spanning the gap. Germline assignment: CDR1 LGHNA and CDR2 YNFKEQ. CDR3 length equals 14 residues. The CDR3 DNA reads as TGTGCCAGCAGCCAAGATCAAGCCCCATATGGCTACACCTTC. It specifies CASSQDQAPYGYTF.

V is TRBV12-3 or TRBV12-4 and J is TRBJ2-7; 9 bases line up with TRBD1. The CDR3 has 12 amino acids. CDR3 nucleotide sequence: TGTGACCTGGGACAGGGATCCTACGAGCAGTACTTC. This translates into CDLGQGSYEQYF.

This clonotype has more than one count but fewer than ten. V gene TRBV27 combines with J gene TRBJ1-1; no firm D call. Trimming left V 2 bases short and J 0 bases short, with 13 bases between. This CDR3 region has 16 residues. From germline, CDR1 is MNHEY and CDR2 SMNVEV (reference sequence). CDR3 amino acids: CASSLGVDKMNTEAFF. The CDR3 DNA reads TGTGCCAGCAGTTTAGGTGTTGACAAAATGAACACTGAAGCTTTCTTT.

This clonotype was seen only a few times. The chain uses TRBV12-3 or TRBV12-4 and TRBJ1-1; TRBD1 might be the D (6 bases). The CDR3 extends over 14 amino acids. With 6 bases removed from V and 4 bases from J, the gap between germline ends came to 15 bases. The CDR3 nucleotides are TGTGCCAGCAGCCGCAAACAGGGTGCCACTGAAGCTTTCTTT. Translating it yields CASSRKQGATEAFF.

The rearrangement links TRBV10-3 to TRBJ1-4; 7 bases match TRBD1. The CDR3 spans 13 residues. Germline CDR1 reads ENHRY; CDR2 reads SYGVKD. J was trimmed by 8 bases and V by 6 bases; bases with no gene match: 6. The CDR3 reads CAIRDRVGEKLFF. CDR3 in DNA: TGTGCCATCAGAGACAGGGTGGGGGAAAAACTGTTTTTT.

The chain carries TRBV4-3 and TRBJ2-2, with TRBD2 matching 9 bases. With V trimmed by 3 bases and J by 5 bases, 19 bases remained unmatched. Germline CDR1 is LGHNA and CDR2 is YSLEER. The CDR3 spans 20 residues. The CDR3 is CASSQISLVAGGPGTGELFF. In DNA, the CDR3 is TGCGCCAGCAGCCAGATCTCCCTTGTGGCGGGGGGGCCGGGTACCGGGGAGCTGTTTTTT.

This clonotype was seen only a few times. The gene calls are TRBV7-9 and TRBJ2-2, with D unresolved. V was pared by 8 bases and J by 2 bases, with 15 bases between. The CDR3 sequence is 15 residues long. Germline assignment: CDR1 SEHNR and CDR2 FQNEAQ (reference sequence). The CDR3 DNA is TGTGCCAGCGACCCCATGAACCTTAACACCGGGGAGCTGTTTTTT. As protein: CASDPMNLNTGELFF.

This clonotype has more than one count but fewer than ten. V gene TRBV11-2 combines with J gene TRBJ1-3; no firm D call. This CDR3 is built from 14 residues. CDR1 and CDR2 from the germline V gene are SGHAT and FQNNGV. Trimming pared 5 bases from V and 2 bases from J, leaving 10 bases between. The CDR3 DNA reads TGTGCCAGCAGCCACCTTCTTGCTGGAAACACCATATATTTT. Translation gives CASSHLLAGNTIYF.

The rearrangement joins TRBV6-1 to TRBJ1-4; D perhaps matches TRBD1 (6 bases). Germline CDR1 reads MNHNS; CDR2 reads SASEGT. This CDR3 has 16 residues. Trimming stripped 4 bases from V and 0 bases from J, with 12 bases between. This chain's CDR3 is CASSGPQGSTNEKLFF. Here the CDR3 DNA reads TGTGCCAGCAGTGGACCACAGGGCTCAACTAATGAAAAACTGTTTTTT.

V usage is TRBV20-1 and J usage is TRBJ2-3; a weak D match, TRBD2 (7 bases). Germline CDR1 is DFQATT and CDR2 is SNEGSKA (reference sequence). This CDR3 is built from 15 residues. V was clipped by 3 bases and J by 2 bases, with 15 bases between them. DNA for the CDR3: TGCAGTGCTAGGGGGGCTAGCGGACACACAGATACGCAGTATTTT. Translating gives CSARGASGHTDTQYF.

CDR3: CSVEGGTGGSYEQYF. The CDR3 DNA follows: TGCAGCGTTGAAGGGGGAACAGGGGGATCTTACGAGCAGTACTTC. J is TRBJ2-7 and V is TRBV29-1; 8 bases align to TRBD1. Germline V CDR1 and CDR2: SQVTM, ANQGSEA. This CDR3 comprises 15 residues. Trimming took 1 base from V and 4 from J; bases not matched to a gene: 9.

This clonotype turned up a few times. The V gene is TRBV7-8, the J gene TRBJ1-2; D not certain. This CDR3 has 13 amino acids. V gave up 4 bases and J gave up 4 bases, with 10 bases separating them. Germline CDR1 reads SGHVS; CDR2 reads FQNEAQ. The DNA for the CDR3 is TGTGCCAGCAGCTCTCGACAACTCTATGGCTACACCTTC. Amino acid sequence: CASSSRQLYGYTF.

This clonotype was counted only a few times. The V and J genes are TRBV7-2 and TRBJ2-7; 8 nucleotides agree with TRBD2. Germline-derived CDR1 and CDR2 are SGHTA and FQGNSA. V trimming: 1 base; J trimming: 3 bases; junction bases outside the gene matches: 11. The CDR3 runs 17 residues. In nucleotides, the CDR3 is TGTGCCAGCAGCTTAGGCCCAAAAGCGGGGGTAAGCTACGAGCAGTACTTC. Translating it yields CASSLGPKAGVSYEQYF.

The genes are TRBV28 and TRBJ2-7; 11 bases agree with TRBD1. Germline values: CDR1 MDHEN, CDR2 SYDVKM. V shed 6 bases and J 1 base; nucleotides not matched to a gene: 14. CDR3 length: 18 amino acids. The CDR3 nucleotides are TGTGCCAGCAGCATTAACTACGCCGGGACAGGGGGTTCCTACGAGCAGTACTTC. Protein product: CASSINYAGTGGSYEQYF.

This clonotype turned up a few times. The chain carries TRBV20-1 and TRBJ2-7; possibly TRBD1 for D (5 bases). The V end lost 4 bases, the J end lost 0 bases, and 10 bases lay between the germline ends. CDR3 length: 13 residues. Germline-derived CDR1 and CDR2 are DFQATT and SNEGSKA (reference sequence). CDR3 sequence (DNA): TGCAGTGCTACAGACAGTCCCTCCTACGAGCAGTACTTC. Its protein is CSATDSPSYEQYF.

This clonotype came up a few times. The genes are TRBV10-1 and TRBJ2-2; no clear D. Germline CDR1 WNHNN, CDR2 SYGVQD (reference sequence). The ends were cut back, 0 bases at V and 1 base at J, with 9 bases in the middle. The CDR3 spans 16 residues. For the CDR3, the DNA is TGCGCCAGCAGTGAGTCAGGCATGAAGAACACCGGGGAGCTGTTTTTT. Encoded protein: CASSESGMKNTGELFF.

This clonotype occurred a few times. The chain links TRBV7-9 to TRBJ1-1; the D gene is possibly TRBD1 (5 bases). Germline lookup yields CDR1 SEHNR and CDR2 FQNEAQ (reference sequence). V lost 3 bases and J lost 4, with 21 bases in between. The CDR3 loop spans 17 amino acids. The CDR3 sequence: CASSFQIGGGDGTEAFF. The DNA of the CDR3 is TGTGCCAGCAGCTTCCAAATTGGTGGGGGGGACGGCACTGAAGCTTTCTTT.

The V gene is TRBV20-1, the J gene TRBJ2-7; a weak D match, TRBD1 (6 bases). This CDR3 is built from 14 residues. Germline V CDR1 and CDR2: DFQATT, SNEGSKA (reference sequence). Trimming pared 3 bases from V and 0 bases from J, leaving 12 bases between. CDR3: CSASLRGSSYEQYF. The CDR3 region has the DNA TGCAGTGCTAGCTTGAGGGGGAGCTCCTACGAGCAGTACTTC.

This clonotype was found a few times. DNA of the CDR3: TGTGCCATCAGTGACGATCAGGGGTGGGGGATCGAAGCTTTCTTT. Its protein product is CAISDDQGWGIEAFF. V is TRBV10-3 and J is TRBJ1-1; tentatively, D is TRBD1 (6 bases). This CDR3 region has 15 residues. Germline lookup yields CDR1 ENHRY and CDR2 SYGVKD. Trimming cost V 3 bases and J 8 bases, with 19 bases left between them.

This chain uses TRBV12-3 or TRBV12-4 with TRBJ2-3, with 11 bases matching TRBD1. Trimming took 2 bases from V and 5 from J; bases not matched to a gene: 3. This CDR3 has 15 residues. The chain's CDR3 is CASSLRGQGGDTQYF. DNA of the CDR3: TGTGCCAGCAGTTTAAGGGGACAGGGGGGAGATACGCAGTATTTT.

The rearrangement links TRBV15 to TRBJ1-5; D gene unclear. CDR1 LNHNV and CDR2 YYDKDF come from the germline V gene (reference sequence). This CDR3 comprises 14 residues. Between the trimmed V and J ends, which lost 8 bases and 1 base, there was a span of 12 bases. The CDR3 region is CATERIGSNQPQHF. The CDR3 coding sequence is TGTGCCACCGAGAGGATCGGGAGCAATCAGCCCCAGCATTTT.

This clonotype turned up a few times. This chain's CDR3 is CASQDPRAVSSGANVLTF. The CDR3 DNA reads TGTGCCAGCCAGGATCCGAGGGCAGTGAGCTCTGGGGCCAACGTCCTGACTTTC. V usage is TRBV7-8 and J usage is TRBJ2-6; TRBD2 might be the D (5 bases). Germline assignment: CDR1 SGHVS and CDR2 FQNEAQ. V was clipped by 8 bases and J by 0 bases, with 20 bases between them. The CDR3 extends over 18 amino acids.

This clonotype was observed a handful of times. The V and J genes are TRBV28 and TRBJ1-1; D is possibly TRBD1 (5 bases). Germline loops: CDR1 MDHEN, CDR2 SYDVKM. V dropped 5 bases and J dropped 0 bases, with 13 bases sitting between them. The length of the CDR3 is 15 residues. The CDR3 region has the DNA TGTGCCAGCAGTCTCGGGACCGCCTTGAACACTGAAGCTTTCTTT. This sequence encodes CASSLGTALNTEAFF. Based on the CDR3 plus reference TRBV28 and TRBJ1-1, the full variable domain is DVKVTQSSRYLVKRTGEKVFLECVQDMDHENMFWYRQDPGLGLRLIYFSYDVKMKEKGDIPEGYSVSREKKERFSLILESASTNQTSMYLCASSLGTALNTEAFFGQGTRLTVV.

Written as DNA, the CDR3 is TGCAGCGTTGAAATAAGGGACCGCGTAGGCTACACCTTC. Translation gives CSVEIRDRVGYTF. This chain connects TRBV29-1 to TRBJ1-2; TRBD1 might be the D (5 bases). In germline, CDR1 is SQVTM, CDR2 ANQGSEA. The CDR3 has 13 amino acids. V was clipped by 2 bases and J by 8 bases, with 15 bases between them.

This clonotype was seen a single time. This chain uses TRBV4-1 with TRBJ2-2; D remains unclear. Trimming removed 0 bases at V and 0 bases at J, with 8 bases between. The CDR3 spans 16 residues. Germline CDR1 is MGHRA and CDR2 is YSYEKL. Here the CDR3 DNA reads TGCGCCAGCAGCCAAGAGCCGTATACGAACACCGGGGAGCTGTTTTTT. As protein: CASSQEPYTNTGELFF.

This clonotype has just a few counts. The chain employs TRBV7-2 and TRBJ2-7; no clear D. Trimming left V 8 bases short and J 2 bases short, with 7 bases between. CDR1 is SGHTA and CDR2 is FQGNSA in the germline V gene. The CDR3 totals 11 residues. The CDR3 region is CASPRPYEQYF. The CDR3 DNA sequence: TGTGCCAGCCCCCGGCCCTACGAGCAGTACTTC.

This clonotype was seen more than once but under ten times. This sequence joins TRBV4-1 and TRBJ2-1, with 12 positions matching TRBD1. Losses at the gene ends were 2 bases for V and 7 bases for J; bases not matched to a gene: 6. The CDR3 spans 16 residues. Germline V gene sequence: CDR1 MGHRA, CDR2 YSYEKL. The CDR3 bases are TGCGCCAGCAGCCAATGGGACAGGGGGCGGCTGAATGAGCAGTTCTTC. This encodes CASSQWDRGRLNEQFF.